Following are 32 T cell receptor beta chains from one sample sequenced in a study of Graves' ophthalmopathy and Graves' hyperthyroidism. TCR beta CDR3 regions were amplified from RNA transcripts. An initial RT-PCR round employing HTBI primers preceded a second-round multiplex PCR. TCRdb reprocessed the multiplex PCR reads with MiXCR, giving one entry per CDR3 protein. The data contain hundreds of thousands of distinct CDR3 sequences, under 50% of them singletons. The specimen sequenced was peripheral blood. Receptor source: an adult man with Graves' ophthalmopathy.

This chain uses TRBV15 with TRBJ2-5, with TRBD1 matching over 9 bases. The CDR3 length is 16 residues. Germline lookup yields CDR1 LNHNV and CDR2 YYDKDF (reference sequence). The V segment lost 1 base and the J segment 1 base; nucleotides outside the gene matches: 4. The CDR3 loop reads CATSRVGTGTQETQYF. The CDR3 DNA follows: TGTGCCACCAGCAGAGTGGGGACAGGGACCCAAGAGACCCAGTACTTC.

This rearrangement joins TRBV11-3 to TRBJ1-2; no definite D call. This CDR3 region has 15 residues. V was trimmed by 5 bases and J by 3 bases, leaving 16 bases between them. Germline V gives CDR1 SGHNT, CDR2 YENEEA. CDR3 nucleotide sequence: TGTGCCAGCAGCCAAGATGAGCAGTCCCACTATGGCTACACCTTC. Its protein product is CASSQDEQSHYGYTF.

This clonotype has at least ten counts. The chain carries TRBV7-9 and TRBJ1-5; a weak D match, TRBD1 (5 bases). V was cut by 6 bases and J by 7 bases, with 16 bases left in between. This CDR3 is built from 14 residues. The germline V gene encodes CDR1 SEHNR and CDR2 FQNEAQ (reference sequence). CDR3 amino acids: CASRSWGGGQPQHF. The CDR3 region has the DNA TGTGCCAGCAGAAGCTGGGGGGGAGGGCAGCCCCAGCATTTT.

This clonotype occurred many times. The V call is TRBV4-3, the J call TRBJ2-7; 8 bases align to TRBD2. Germline-derived CDR1 and CDR2 are LGHNA and YSLEER. Trimming at V came to 1 base and at J to 1 base, leaving 3 bases not matched to a gene. CDR3 size: 15 residues. CDR3 nucleotide sequence: TGCGCCAGCAGCCAAGGCGGGGGGCGGTCCTACGAGCAGTACTTC. Protein: CASSQGGGRSYEQYF.

As concerns this clonotype: This may come from a read error, since a much larger clone is one base off. This rearrangement joins TRBV10-3 to TRBJ2-5; D not certain. Looked up from germline, CDR1 is ENHRY and CDR2 is SYGVKD. The CDR3 totals 13 residues. CDR3 DNA sequence: TGTGCCAGCAGTGACCAGACACAAGAGACCCAGTACTTC. Protein product: CASSDQTQETQYF.

This chain connects TRBV5-1 to TRBJ1-4; possibly TRBD1 for D (6 bases). V gave up 6 bases and J gave up 8 bases, with 20 bases separating them. Germline V gene data show CDR1 as SGHRS and CDR2 as YFSETQ. The CDR3 spans 15 residues. CDR3 sequence (DNA): TGCGCCAGCAAAGATCGGGGGGCGGGGGACGAAAAACTGTTTTTT. This codes for CASKDRGAGDEKLFF.

The chain employs TRBV29-1 and TRBJ2-2, with TRBD2 as a possible D gene (5 bases). This CDR3 region has 11 residues. Germline assignment: CDR1 SQVTM and CDR2 ANQGSEA. The CDR3 nucleotides read TGCATCTCTAGCAACGGCGGGGAGCTGTTTTTT. Residues: CISSNGGELFF.

Only one count was recorded for this clonotype. The CDR3: CASSPGTGSWETNGYTF. Written as DNA, the CDR3 is TGTGCCAGCAGCCCCGGGACAGGGAGTTGGGAGACCAATGGCTACACCTTC. The chain uses TRBV7-2 and TRBJ1-2, with 9 bases identical to TRBD1. V gave up 5 bases and J gave up 6 bases; unmatched junction bases: 16. CDR3 length: 17 amino acids. CDR1 is SGHTA and CDR2 is FQGNSA in the germline V gene.

This clonotype was recorded at least ten times. This rearrangement joins TRBV20-1 to TRBJ2-5, with 7 bases matching TRBD2. From germline, CDR1 is DFQATT and CDR2 SNEGSKA (reference sequence). Trimming took 6 bases from V and 5 from J; bases not matched to a gene: 6. CDR3 length: 12 residues. CDR3 sequence reads: CSAPGEGETQYF. CDR3 DNA sequence: TGCAGTGCACCCGGGGAGGGGGAGACCCAGTACTTC.

The chain carries TRBV7-9 and TRBJ2-3; D is uncertain. Germline-derived CDR1 and CDR2 are SEHNR and FQNEAQ (reference sequence). This CDR3 has 12 amino acids. The germline V and J ends were trimmed by 1 base and 4 bases, with 3 bases remaining between them. The CDR3 region has the DNA TGTGCCAGCAGCTTAGTTCCAGATACGCAGTATTTT. This translates into CASSLVPDTQYF.

This CDR3 reads CASSHGQGEGGNYGYTF. In DNA, the CDR3 is TGTGCCAGCAGCCATGGACAGGGGGAAGGCGGCAACTATGGCTACACCTTC. The chain combines TRBV12-3 or TRBV12-4 with TRBJ1-2; 10 nucleotides align to TRBD1. V lost 6 bases to trimming and J lost 2 bases; unmatched junction nucleotides: 12. The CDR3 covers 17 residues.

This clonotype appeared a few times. The rearrangement joins TRBV12-3 or TRBV12-4 to TRBJ2-5, with 11 bases that match TRBD2. The V gene end was trimmed by 6 bases and the J gene end by 1 base; junction bases not matched to a gene: 7. This CDR3 contains 16 residues. The CDR3 sequence: CASSHPTSGIQETQYF. In DNA form, the CDR3 reads TGTGCCAGCAGCCACCCGACTAGCGGGATCCAAGAGACCCAGTACTTC.

The chain joins TRBV20-1 to TRBJ1-5; 8 nucleotides agree with TRBD1. The J segment lost 0 bases and the V segment lost 0 bases, leaving 7 bases of the junction unmatched. Germline loops: CDR1 DFQATT, CDR2 SNEGSKA (reference sequence). The CDR3 totals 17 residues. CDR3 protein: CSARDGTGKLSNQPQHF. Here the CDR3 DNA reads TGCAGTGCTAGAGACGGGACAGGCAAACTTAGCAATCAGCCCCAGCATTTT.

V usage is TRBV11-2 and J usage is TRBJ1-1; 8 nucleotides align to TRBD1. V lost 3 bases, J lost 3 bases, and 6 bases stayed unmatched. This CDR3 is built from 15 residues. The germline V gene has CDR1 SGHAT and CDR2 FQNNGV. DNA of the CDR3: TGTGCCAGCAGCTTCGGACAGGGATGGGACACTGAAGCTTTCTTT. Protein sequence: CASSFGQGWDTEAFF. The variable domain in full, with the rest retrieved from reference TRBV11-2 and TRBJ1-1, is EAGVAQSPRYKIIEKRQSVAFWCNPISGHATLYWYQQILGQGPKLLIQFQNNGVVDDSQLPKDRFSAERLKGVDSTLKIQPAKLEDSAVYLCASSFGQGWDTEAFFGQGTRLTVV.

This clonotype was observed many times. This chain joins TRBV7-2 and TRBJ2-7; TRBD2 aligns across 10 bases. Unmatched junction bases numbered 7, after V lost 10 bases and J lost 1 base. This CDR3 is built from 14 residues. Germline assignment: CDR1 SGHTA and CDR2 FQGNSA. The CDR3 coding sequence is TGTGCCACCAGTTTAGCGGGAGGATCCTACGAGCAGTACTTC. Its protein product is CATSLAGGSYEQYF.

This clonotype was detected many times. This sequence joins TRBV19 and TRBJ2-5, with 11 positions matching TRBD2. This CDR3 is built from 15 residues. V dropped 4 bases and J dropped 4; count of bases not matched to a gene: 5. Germline lookup yields CDR1 LNHDA and CDR2 SQIVND (reference sequence). For the CDR3, the DNA is TGTGCCAGTAGTAGACTAGCGGGATTGGGAGAGACCCAGTACTTC. Its translation is CASSRLAGLGETQYF.

This chain links TRBV6-6 with TRBJ2-6; possibly TRBD1 or TRBD2 for D (5 bases each). The length of the CDR3 is 17 residues. V lost 5 bases, J lost 0 bases, and 14 bases lay in between. Per germline, CDR1 MNHNY and CDR2 SVGAGI (reference sequence). CDR3 sequence reads: CASSELGTGSGANVLTF. CDR3 coding DNA: TGTGCCAGCAGTGAACTCGGGACGGGCTCTGGGGCCAACGTCCTGACTTTC.

V and J are TRBV29-1 and TRBJ1-2; D may be TRBD1 (5 bases). Trimming cost V 5 bases and J 6 bases, with 13 bases left between them. The CDR3 has 12 amino acids. Germline V gene data show CDR1 as SQVTM and CDR2 as ANQGSEA. CDR3 sequence (DNA): TGCAGCGTTTCACAGGTGTACAATGGCTACACCTTC. It translates to CSVSQVYNGYTF.

Of note for this clonotype: The junction does not match germline at one end; this may be a read error. This chain joins TRBV24-1 and TRBJ2-7; 14 bases map to TRBD2. The CDR3 is made up of 19 amino acids. In germline, CDR1 is KGHDR, CDR2 SFDVKD. The CDR3 DNA is TGTGCCAGCAGTTTTTCGGGACTAGCGGGAGCGGGGGTAACCTACGAGCAGTACTTC. It codes for CASSFSGLAGAGVTYEQYF.

This clonotype was seen a handful of times. DNA of the CDR3: TGTGCCAGTAGTATAGAGGCAGGGAGGGCCACTGAAGCTTTCTTT. Amino acid sequence: CASSIEAGRATEAFF. The chain recombines TRBV19 with TRBJ1-1; a weak D match, TRBD1 (5 bases). Germline V CDR1 and CDR2: LNHDA, SQIVND (reference sequence). V lost 0 bases and J 4 bases, leaving 12 bases between the germline ends. The CDR3 contains 15 residues.

The J gene is TRBJ2-5, the V gene TRBV25-1; D ambiguous. The V and J ends lost 3 bases and 2 bases respectively, with 13 bases between them. The CDR3 has 15 residues. CDR1 and CDR2 (germline): MGHDK, SYGVNS. CDR3 loop: CASSDLDVGQETQYF. The CDR3 nucleotides are TGTGCCAGCAGTGATCTTGATGTAGGGCAAGAGACCCAGTACTTC.

With regard to this clonotype: As the CDR3 is not closed by the conserved phenylalanine or tryptophan, this likely results from a read error. The chain links TRBV29-1 to TRBJ2-7; weak D call: TRBD2 (5 bases). Germline V gives CDR1 SQVTM, CDR2 ANQGSEA. The CDR3 sequence is 13 residues long. This chain's CDR3 is CSARDHRDYEQYL. CDR3 nucleotides: TGCAGTGCTAGAGACCACCGGGATTACGAGCAGTACCTC.

The chain recombines TRBV20-1 with TRBJ1-6; D remains unclear. CDR3 length: 14 residues. Germline V CDR1 and CDR2: DFQATT, SNEGSKA (reference sequence). With 3 bases removed from V and 6 bases from J, the gap between germline ends came to 12 bases. The CDR3 here is CSASRAGGNSPLHF. Here the CDR3 DNA reads TGCAGTGCTAGCCGCGCGGGAGGTAATTCACCCCTCCACTTT.

This clonotype turned up a few times. The junction and the germline gene differ at one end; a read error may be behind it. This chain links TRBV2 with TRBJ2-2; D is undetermined. The CDR3 sequence is 15 residues long. Germline V gene lookup returns CDR1 SNHLY and CDR2 FYNNEI. CDR3 sequence: CASSSRQMNTGELFF. In DNA, the CDR3 is TGTGCCAGCAGTTCGAGGCAGATGAACACTGGGGAGCTGTTTTTT.

The V call is TRBV7-9, the J call TRBJ2-3; possibly TRBD2 for D (5 bases). Germline-derived CDR1 and CDR2 are SEHNR and FQNEAQ (reference sequence). The CDR3 has 13 amino acids. The V and J ends lost 5 bases and 6 bases respectively, with 12 bases between them. CDR3 region: CASSPRGPDTQYF. The DNA for the CDR3 is TGTGCCAGCAGCCCAAGAGGGCCGGATACGCAGTATTTT. The whole variable domain, remainder taken from reference TRBV7-9 and TRBJ2-3, is DTGVSQNPRHKITKRGQNVTFRCDPISEHNRLYWYRQTLGQGPEFLTYFQNEAQLEKSRLLSDRFSAERPKGSFSTLEIQRTEQGDSAMYLCASSPRGPDTQYFGPGTRLTVL.

The gene calls are TRBV20-1 and TRBJ2-5; no clear D gene. Between the trimmed V and J ends, which lost 5 bases and 7 bases, there was a span of 17 bases. Germline CDR1 is DFQATT and CDR2 is SNEGSKA (reference sequence). This CDR3 region has 13 residues. Written as DNA, the CDR3 is TGCAGTGCTCCACCTCCTAGGTTGGGGACCCAGTACTTC. This gives the protein CSAPPPRLGTQYF.

This chain uses TRBV2 with TRBJ1-5; 11 nucleotides match TRBD1. Unmatched junction bases numbered 12, after V lost 7 bases and J lost 7 bases. Germline assignment: CDR1 SNHLY and CDR2 FYNNEI. This CDR3 has 16 residues. The CDR3 bases are TGTGCCAGCACCGACGGGACAGGGGGTCCACGACAGCCCCAGCATTTT. Protein sequence: CASTDGTGGPRQPQHF.

Regarding this clonotype: Because it lacks the conserved phenylalanine or tryptophan at the end, this CDR3 is likely a read error. This sequence joins TRBV7-2 and TRBJ1-6; TRBD1 is a possible D gene (5 bases). This CDR3 region has 14 residues. Germline-derived CDR1 and CDR2 are SGHTA and FQGNSA. V lost 1 base to trimming and J lost 10 bases, with 11 bases between them. CDR3 nucleotides: TGTGCCAGCAGCTTAGTATCAGGGAACTCACCCCTCCACCTT. Protein: CASSLVSGNSPLHL.

This clonotype was found many times. The chain has TRBV5-1 and TRBJ1-6, with D possibly matching TRBD1 (5 bases). Germline-derived CDR1 and CDR2 are SGHRS and YFSETQ. The CDR3 runs to 15 residues. V was shortened by 4 bases and J by 6 bases, with 14 bases between the two germline ends. The CDR3 DNA follows: TGCGCCAGCAGCGCCCGGGTAGGGGCTAATTCACCCCTCCACTTT. It specifies CASSARVGANSPLHF. The entire variable domain, with the rest obtained from reference TRBV5-1 and TRBJ1-6, is as follows: KAGVTQTPRYLIKTRGQQVTLSCSPISGHRSVSWYQQTPGQGLQFLFEYFSETQRNKGNFPGRFSGRQFSNSRSEMNVSTLELGDSALYLCASSARVGANSPLHFGNGTRLTVT.

As to this clonotype: A read error is possible here, since a much larger clone lies one base away. The chain carries TRBV7-9 and TRBJ2-7; tentative D call: TRBD1 (6 bases). The CDR3 has 13 amino acids. The germline V gene has CDR1 SEHNR and CDR2 FQNEAQ (reference sequence). This CDR3 reads CANSYQTGSQQYF. CDR3 DNA: TGTGCCAACAGCTACCAAACAGGGAGCCAGCAGTACTTC.

This clonotype was detected once. A clone one base away is much larger, so this may be a read error. The rearrangement uses TRBV20-1 and TRBJ2-5; perhaps TRBD2 as D (7 bases). The CDR3 is made up of 13 amino acids. Germline CDR1 reads DFQATT; CDR2 reads SNEGSKA (reference sequence). The CDR3 nucleotides are TGCAGTGCCCACCGGGGGGCTCAAGAGGCCCAGTACTTC. This translates into CSAHRGAQEAQYF.

This clonotype has at least ten counts. V usage is TRBV11-1 and J usage is TRBJ2-7, with a possible D match to TRBD1 (6 bases). Germline-derived CDR1 and CDR2 are SGHAT and FQDESV (reference sequence). This CDR3 region has 14 residues. Trimming shortened V by 5 bases and J by 4 bases, and 15 bases separated the two germline ends. In nucleotides, the CDR3 is TGTGCCAGCAGCCAACCGGGACAAGTGTACGAGCAGTACTTC. As protein: CASSQPGQVYEQYF.